This paragraph reports one T cell receptor beta chain. CDR3 length equals 13 residues. CDR1 is SGHDN and CDR2 is FVKESK in the germline V gene. V lost 0 bases and J 5 bases, leaving 8 bases between the germline ends. This entry belongs to a study of control samples from healthy donors and cancer patients. Profiled with immunoSEQ multiplex PCR; TCRdb holds only in-frame clones, not every one. This repertoire includes fewer than 250,000 clones. Sequenced input: blood. V and J are TRBV14 and TRBJ2-7; D may be TRBD2 (6 bases). This sequence originates from a woman aged 30 to 39 in good health. CDR3 bases: TGTGCCAGCAGCCAAGACGGGGGAAACGAGCAGTACTTC. Translating gives CASSQDGGNEQYF. The full variable domain, its missing parts supplied by reference TRBV14 and TRBJ2-7, is EAGVTQFPSHSVIEKGQTVTLRCDPISGHDNLYWYRRVMGKEIKFLLHFVKESKQDESGMPNNRFLAERTGGTYSTLKVQPAELEDSGVYFCASSQDGGNEQYFGPGTRLTVT.